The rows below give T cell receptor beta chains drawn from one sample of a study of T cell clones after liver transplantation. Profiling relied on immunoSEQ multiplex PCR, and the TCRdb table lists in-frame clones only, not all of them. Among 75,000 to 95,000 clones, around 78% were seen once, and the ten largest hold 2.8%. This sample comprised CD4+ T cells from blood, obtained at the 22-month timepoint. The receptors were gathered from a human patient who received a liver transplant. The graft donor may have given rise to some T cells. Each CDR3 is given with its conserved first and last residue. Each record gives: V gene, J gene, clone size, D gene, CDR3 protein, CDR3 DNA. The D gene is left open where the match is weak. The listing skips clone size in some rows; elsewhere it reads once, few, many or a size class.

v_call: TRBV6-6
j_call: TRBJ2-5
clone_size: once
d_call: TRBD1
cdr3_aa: CASSPQGSGETQYF
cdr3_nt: TGTGCCAGCAGCCCACAGGGGTCGGGCGAGACCCAGTACTTC

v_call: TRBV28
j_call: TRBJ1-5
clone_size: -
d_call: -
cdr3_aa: CASSRTGLSNQPQHF
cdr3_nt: TGTGCCAGCAGTCGGACCGGTCTTAGCAATCAGCCCCAGCATTTT

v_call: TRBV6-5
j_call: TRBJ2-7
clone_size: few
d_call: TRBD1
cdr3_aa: CASRTNRGPSYEQYF
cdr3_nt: TGTGCCAGCAGAACCAACAGGGGCCCCTCCTACGAGCAGTACTTC

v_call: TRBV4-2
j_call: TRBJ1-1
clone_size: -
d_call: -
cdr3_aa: CASSPVRTVNTEAFF
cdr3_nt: TGTGCCAGCAGCCCAGTCCGGACGGTAAACACTGAAGCTTTCTTT

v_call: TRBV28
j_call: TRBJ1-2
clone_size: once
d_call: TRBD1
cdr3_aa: CASRTESGTGSGYTF
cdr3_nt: TGTGCCAGCAGAACAGAATCCGGGACAGGGAGTGGCTACACCTTC

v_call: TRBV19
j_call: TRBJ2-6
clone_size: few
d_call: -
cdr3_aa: CASSTNSGANVLTF
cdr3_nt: TGTGCCAGTAGTACTAACTCTGGGGCCAACGTCCTGACTTTC

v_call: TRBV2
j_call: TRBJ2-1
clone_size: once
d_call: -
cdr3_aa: CASKRDTQPDEQFF
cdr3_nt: TGTGCCAGCAAGAGGGACACCCAGCCGGATGAGCAGTTCTTC

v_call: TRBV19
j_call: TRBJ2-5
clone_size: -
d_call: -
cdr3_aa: CASSGAGLAQETQYF
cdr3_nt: TGTGCCAGTAGTGGAGCGGGCCTGGCCCAAGAGACCCAGTACTTC

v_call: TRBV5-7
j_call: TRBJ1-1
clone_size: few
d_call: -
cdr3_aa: CALGSTGLRTEAFF
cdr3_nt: TGTGCCCTGGGATCCACGGGGCTTCGGACTGAAGCTTTCTTT

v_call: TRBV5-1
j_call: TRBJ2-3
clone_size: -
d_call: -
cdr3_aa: CASSLTGRLPGAQYF
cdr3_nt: TGCGCCAGCAGCTTGACAGGGCGGCTACCAGGGGCGCAGTATTTT

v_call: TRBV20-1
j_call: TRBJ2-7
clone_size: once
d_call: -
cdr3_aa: CSARSDTQQYF
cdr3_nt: TGCAGTGCTAGGTCGGACACGCAGCAGTACTTC

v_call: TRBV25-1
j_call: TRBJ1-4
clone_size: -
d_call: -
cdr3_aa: CASSEMLGGAEKLFF
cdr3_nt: TGTGCCAGCAGTGAAATGCTGGGGGGGGCTGAAAAACTGTTTTTT

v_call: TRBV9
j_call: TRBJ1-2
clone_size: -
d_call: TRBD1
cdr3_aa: CASSPRGQGIRGYTF
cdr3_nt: TGTGCCAGCAGCCCCAGGGGGCAGGGGATACGTGGCTACACCTTC

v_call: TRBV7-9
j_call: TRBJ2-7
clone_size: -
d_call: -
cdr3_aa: CASSMLQGAYEQYF
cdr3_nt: TGTGCCAGCAGCATGTTACAGGGAGCCTACGAGCAGTACTTC

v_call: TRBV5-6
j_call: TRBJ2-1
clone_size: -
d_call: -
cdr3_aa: CASSVLTNNEQFF
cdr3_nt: TGTGCCAGCAGCGTGCTGACCAACAATGAGCAGTTCTTC

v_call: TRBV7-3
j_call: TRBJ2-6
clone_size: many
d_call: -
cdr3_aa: CASSLMGLGAGANVLTF
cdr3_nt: TGTGCCAGCAGCTTAATGGGGTTAGGGGCTGGGGCCAACGTCCTGACTTTC

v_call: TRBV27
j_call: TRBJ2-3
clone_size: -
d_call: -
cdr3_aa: CASSFGGRPDTQYF
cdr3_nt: TGTGCCAGCAGTTTTGGGGGGCGCCCAGATACGCAGTATTTT

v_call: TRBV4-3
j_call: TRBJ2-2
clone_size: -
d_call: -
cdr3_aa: CASSHDTGPGELFF
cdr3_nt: TGCGCCAGCAGCCATGACACAGGGCCCGGGGAGCTGTTTTTT

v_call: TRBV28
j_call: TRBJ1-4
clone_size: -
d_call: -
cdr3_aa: CASSFGRTNEKLFF
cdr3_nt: TGTGCCAGCAGTTTCGGACGGACTAATGAAAAACTGTTTTTT

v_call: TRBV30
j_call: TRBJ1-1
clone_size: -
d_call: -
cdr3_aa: CAWIGASQMNTEAFF
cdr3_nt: TGTGCCTGGATTGGGGCCAGCCAAATGAACACTGAAGCTTTCTTT

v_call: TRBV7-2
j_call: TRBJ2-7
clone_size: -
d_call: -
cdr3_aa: CASRYTYSYEQYF
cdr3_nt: TGTGCCAGCCGGTACACATACTCCTACGAGCAGTACTTC

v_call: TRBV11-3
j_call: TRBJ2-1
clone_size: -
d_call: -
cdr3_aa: CASSRAGTHSRREQFF
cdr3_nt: TGTGCCAGCAGCAGAGCCGGGACTCACTCTAGGCGTGAGCAGTTCTTC

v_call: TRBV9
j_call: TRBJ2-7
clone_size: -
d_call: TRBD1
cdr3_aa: CASSGTGNEQYF
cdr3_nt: TGTGCCAGCAGCGGGACAGGGAACGAGCAGTACTTC

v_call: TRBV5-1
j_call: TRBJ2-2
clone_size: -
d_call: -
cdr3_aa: CASSLGEGTNTGELFF
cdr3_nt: TGCGCCAGCAGCTTGGGGGAAGGGACGAACACCGGGGAGCTGTTTTTT

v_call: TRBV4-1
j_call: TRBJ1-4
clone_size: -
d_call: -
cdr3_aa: CASSQTVGAGEKLFF
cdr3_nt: TGCGCCAGCAGCCAAACGGTGGGAGCGGGGGAAAAACTGTTTTTT

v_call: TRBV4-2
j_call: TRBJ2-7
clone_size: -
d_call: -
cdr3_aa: CASSRQMDNSEQYF
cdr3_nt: TGTGCCAGCAGCCGCCAGATGGACAACTCCGAGCAGTACTTC

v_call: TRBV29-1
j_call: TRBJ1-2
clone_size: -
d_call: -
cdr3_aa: CSVGRLAQEYGYTF
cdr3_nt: TGCAGCGTTGGGCGTCTCGCACAGGAATATGGCTACACCTTC

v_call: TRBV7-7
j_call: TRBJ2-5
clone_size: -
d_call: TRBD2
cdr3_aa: CASSGVAGAQETQYF
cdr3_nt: TGTGCCAGCAGCGGGGTAGCGGGTGCCCAAGAGACCCAGTACTTC

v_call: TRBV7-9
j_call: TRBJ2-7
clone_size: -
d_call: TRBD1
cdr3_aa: CASSVRVTGGEQYF
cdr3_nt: TGTGCCAGCAGCGTACGGGTGACAGGGGGAGAGCAGTACTTC

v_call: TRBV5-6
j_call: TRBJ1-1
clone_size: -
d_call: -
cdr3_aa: CASSLGRNTEAFF
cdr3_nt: TGTGCCAGCAGCTTGGGCAGAAACACTGAAGCTTTCTTT

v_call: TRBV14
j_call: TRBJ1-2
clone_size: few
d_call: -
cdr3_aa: CASSQKGGYTF
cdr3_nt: TGTGCCAGCAGCCAGAAAGGTGGCTACACCTTC

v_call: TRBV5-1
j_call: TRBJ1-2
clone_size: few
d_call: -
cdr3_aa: CASSLDSNYGYTF
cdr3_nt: TGCGCCAGCAGCTTGGACAGTAACTATGGCTACACCTTC